The 22 T cell receptor beta chains presented below share a single source sample, sequenced in a study of shared clonotypes between healthy human individuals. Some clones are missing from TCRdb's copy, which holds only in-frame ones; the method was immunoSEQ multiplex PCR. The sample records 2 million to 2.5 million clones, roughly 96% being singletons. Specimen: naive CD4+ T cells sorted from blood. Subset described: CD45RA+ positively selected. Receptors originate from a young man in good health.

The sample holds many counts of this clone. This chain links TRBV5-6 with TRBJ2-7, with D perhaps matching TRBD2 (6 bases). CDR3 size: 14 residues. Germline V CDR1 and CDR2: SGHDT, YYEEEE. The V gene lost 5 bases and the J gene lost 2 bases, with 14 bases spanning the gap. For the CDR3, the DNA is TGTGCCAGCAGTCCGGGACGGGGGACCTACGAGCAGTACTTC. This gives the protein CASSPGRGTYEQYF.

The chain combines TRBV2 with TRBJ2-7, with D perhaps matching TRBD2 (5 bases). From germline, CDR1 is SNHLY and CDR2 FYNNEI. V shed 2 bases and J shed 7 bases, with 15 bases lying between them. This CDR3 is 14 amino acids long. The CDR3 loop is CASSENEGSNEQYF. As DNA, the CDR3 is TGTGCCAGCAGTGAAAACGAGGGTTCAAATGAGCAGTACTTC.

This chain links TRBV4-3 with TRBJ2-1; 13 positions agree with TRBD2. The CDR3 runs to 19 residues. J was trimmed by 2 bases and V by 4 bases; bases with no gene match: 11. Germline CDR1 is LGHNA and CDR2 is YSLEER. In DNA form, the CDR3 reads TGCGCCAGCAGCCCCAGACTAGCGGGAGGAGTGTTCCCCTACAATGAGCAGTTCTTC. Translating gives CASSPRLAGGVFPYNEQFF.

CDR3 sequence (DNA): TGTGCCAGCAGCTTGGGGCCGGCAGGGGGAGTCTACGAGCAGTACTTC. It encodes CASSLGPAGGVYEQYF. V is TRBV5-4 and J is TRBJ2-7, with TRBD1 matching over 7 bases. The CDR3 consists of 16 residues. Germline V gene data show CDR1 as SGHNT and CDR2 as YYREEE (reference sequence). V was pared by 0 bases and J by 3 bases, with 9 bases of the junction left unmatched.

V gene TRBV4-2 combines with J gene TRBJ1-5; D is possibly TRBD1 (5 bases). The CDR3 is 16 residues long. Trimming left V 0 bases short and J 2 bases short, with 11 bases between. Germline CDR1 is LGHNA and CDR2 is YNFKEQ. The CDR3 DNA sequence: TGTGCCAGCAGCCAAGAGGACGGGGACGGCAATCAGCCCCAGCATTTT. The encoded protein is CASSQEDGDGNQPQHF.

This sequence joins TRBV6-4 and TRBJ2-2, with 11 bases fitting TRBD1. This CDR3 comprises 15 residues. V gave up 6 bases and J gave up 6 bases; unmatched junction bases: 6. Germline loops: CDR1 MRHNA, CDR2 SNTAGT. The DNA of the CDR3 is TGTGCCAGCAGCATGATGGGACAGGGGGCCGGGGAGCTGTTTTTT. This gives the protein CASSMMGQGAGELFF.

V gene TRBV5-4 combines with J gene TRBJ2-1; 9 nucleotides match TRBD2. CDR1 and CDR2 (germline): SGHNT, YYREEE (reference sequence). J lost 7 bases, V lost 4 bases, and 12 bases had no gene match. The CDR3 covers 16 residues. The CDR3 DNA is TGTGCCAGCAGCCTGGGGGTAGCGGGAGACATGAATGAGCAGTTCTTC. Translated: CASSLGVAGDMNEQFF. Full variable domain (rest looked up from reference TRBV5-4 and TRBJ2-1): ETGVTQSPTHLIKTRGQQVTLRCSSQSGHNTVSWYQQALGQGPQFIFQYYREEENGRGNFPPRFSGLQFPNYSSELNVNALELDDSALYLCASSLGVAGDMNEQFFGPGTRLTVL.

This chain connects TRBV28 to TRBJ2-7, with 7 bases identical to TRBD1. J lost 3 bases, V lost 5 bases, and 13 bases had no gene match. From germline, CDR1 is MDHEN and CDR2 SYDVKM. The CDR3 covers 16 residues. In DNA form, the CDR3 reads TGTGCCAGCAGTCCCCCCCGGACAGGACCTAACTACGAGCAGTACTTC. It yields the protein CASSPPRTGPNYEQYF.

This clone was picked up one time. This CDR3 is also generated by other DNA sequences in the sample. The gene calls are TRBV10-3 and TRBJ2-7; 12 bases map to TRBD2. Germline V gene lookup returns CDR1 ENHRY and CDR2 SYGVKD. The length of the CDR3 is 15 residues. Unmatched junction bases numbered 1, after V lost 2 bases and J lost 2 bases. Here the CDR3 reads CAISEGTSGPYEQYF. As DNA, the CDR3 is TGTGCCATCAGTGAGGGGACTAGCGGGCCCTACGAGCAGTACTTC.

The rearrangement uses TRBV5-4 and TRBJ2-7, with D perhaps assigned TRBD1 or TRBD2 (5 bases each). The V gene lost 0 bases and the J gene lost 6 bases, with 13 bases spanning the gap. The CDR3 totals 14 residues. Germline V gives CDR1 SGHNT, CDR2 YYREEE (reference sequence). The DNA of the CDR3 is TGTGCCAGCAGCTTGGGAGGGGTAGAGAGCGAGCAGTACTTC. It codes for CASSLGGVESEQYF.

The chain carries TRBV4-2 and TRBJ1-5, with D perhaps TRBD1 (5 bases). CDR1 LGHNA and CDR2 YNFKEQ come from the germline V gene. The CDR3 length is 16 residues. V lost 0 bases and J 0 bases, leaving 9 bases between the germline ends. This CDR3 reads CASSQDGGDSNQPQHF. As DNA, the CDR3 is TGTGCCAGCAGCCAAGATGGGGGGGATAGCAATCAGCCCCAGCATTTT.

The V call is TRBV10-1, the J call TRBJ2-1, with 8 nucleotides matching TRBD1. V shed 6 bases, J shed 12 bases, and the junction held 7 bases outside the gene matches. CDR1 WNHNN and CDR2 SYGVQD come from the germline V gene (reference sequence). The CDR3 contains 12 residues. The CDR3 coding sequence is TGCGCCAGCAGGGACGGACAGGGCTGGCAGTTCTTC. It is translated as CASRDGQGWQFF.

The chain couples TRBV28 to TRBJ2-3; D unclear. From germline, CDR1 is MDHEN and CDR2 SYDVKM. V dropped 8 bases and J dropped 1 base, with 13 bases sitting between them. The CDR3 is 14 amino acids. CDR3 in DNA: TGTGCCAGCTCCCCTTCGATGCGCACAGATACGCAGTATTTT. Amino acid sequence: CASSPSMRTDTQYF.

The rearrangement uses TRBV19 and TRBJ1-6; 10 bases are a match to TRBD1. The J segment lost 14 bases and the V segment lost 6 bases, leaving 16 bases of the junction unmatched. Per germline, CDR1 LNHDA and CDR2 SQIVND (reference sequence). The CDR3 runs to 16 residues. The CDR3 here is CASRKTVGTGAGALHF. The DNA of the CDR3 is TGTGCCAGTAGGAAAACCGTCGGGACAGGGGCCGGGGCCCTCCACTTT. The variable domain in full, with the rest retrieved from reference TRBV19 and TRBJ1-6, is DGGITQSPKYLFRKEGQNVTLSCEQNLNHDAMYWYRQDPGQGLRLIYYSQIVNDFQKGDIAEGYSVSREKKESFPLTVTSAQKNPTAFYLCASRKTVGTGAGALHFGNGTRLTVT.

Comments on this clone: An end of the junction differs from the germline gene, which may be a read error. The chain has TRBV5-3 and TRBJ1-4; D not certain. TRBV5-3 has ORF status, its function being uncertain. The CDR3 is 13 residues long. The CDR3 spells CASSLVGSEKLFF. The CDR3 region has the DNA TGTGCCAGCAGCTTAGTGGGGAGCGAAAAACTGTTTTTT.

V usage is TRBV11-1 and J usage is TRBJ2-7; tentative D call: TRBD1 (6 bases). V shed 5 bases and J shed 1 base, with 12 bases lying between them. Germline V gene sequence: CDR1 SGHAT, CDR2 FQDESV (reference sequence). This CDR3 has 14 amino acids. DNA for the CDR3: TGTGCCAGCAGCCCAAGGACAGCATCCTACGAGCAGTACTTC. This sequence encodes CASSPRTASYEQYF.

J is TRBJ1-4 and V is TRBV6-1, with TRBD1 matching over 9 bases. The V gene's germline CDR1 is MNHNS and CDR2 SASEGT. Germline trimming cut 9 bases from V and 8 bases from J; bases unmatched to any gene: 10. The CDR3 contains 14 residues. The CDR3 here is CARSEGQGTEKLFF. In DNA form, the CDR3 reads TGTGCCAGGTCAGAGGGACAGGGAACCGAAAAACTGTTTTTT.

The genes are TRBV6-5 and TRBJ1-1; possibly TRBD1 for D (5 bases). The CDR3 consists of 15 residues. CDR1 is MNHEY and CDR2 is SVGAGI in the germline V gene. The V end lost 0 bases, the J end lost 1 base, and 9 bases lay between the germline ends. The CDR3 loop is CASSYSLGTNTEAFF. The CDR3 DNA reads as TGTGCCAGCAGTTACTCGTTAGGGACGAACACTGAAGCTTTCTTT.

The chain links TRBV5-1 to TRBJ1-1, with 11 bases lining up with TRBD1. CDR1 is SGHRS, CDR2 YFSETQ, per germline. V gave up 4 bases and J gave up 5 bases; unmatched junction bases: 7. The CDR3 runs 15 residues. CDR3 amino acids: CASSMTGTGGTEAFF. The DNA for the CDR3 is TGCGCCAGCAGCATGACCGGGACAGGGGGTACTGAAGCTTTCTTT.

The chain is built from TRBV5-1 and TRBJ2-1; 10 positions match TRBD2. Germline trimming cut 1 base from V and 8 bases from J; bases unmatched to any gene: 9. The CDR3 consists of 16 residues. Germline CDR1 and CDR2: SGHRS and YFSETQ. The chain's CDR3 is CASSLPSSGSRDEQFF. The CDR3, as DNA: TGCGCCAGCAGCTTGCCGTCTAGCGGGAGTAGAGATGAGCAGTTCTTC.

The rearrangement links TRBV7-2 to TRBJ2-5; perhaps D is TRBD1 or TRBD2 (5 bases each). Trimming removed 5 bases from V and 1 base from J, with 14 bases in between. The CDR3 is made up of 15 amino acids. CDR1 and CDR2 from the germline V gene are SGHTA and FQGNSA. The CDR3 nucleotides read TGTGCCAGCAGCATCAGTTCTGGGACCCAAGAGACCCAGTACTTC. This codes for CASSISSGTQETQYF.

The V gene is TRBV30, the J gene TRBJ1-6; tentatively, D is TRBD1 (5 bases). The V end lost 7 bases, the J end lost 9 bases, and 16 bases lay between the germline ends. The CDR3 extends over 13 amino acids. From germline, CDR1 is GTSNPN and CDR2 SVGIG (reference sequence). The CDR3: CASDGGVTSPLHF. The DNA of the CDR3 is TGTGCCTCAGATGGGGGGGTCACTTCACCCCTCCACTTT.